This T cell receptor (beta chain) appears in the sequencing data of a study of CD8 T cells in Susac syndrome. The multiple sclerosis controls were treatment-naive patients, and their relapsing-remitting disease was stable or active. The CDR3 length is 16 residues. From germline, CDR1 is DFQATT and CDR2 SNEGSKA (reference sequence). With 0 bases removed from V and 1 base from J, the gap between germline ends came to 14 bases. Random hexamers were used to reverse transcribe about 0.45 to 1 ug of RNA. Multiplex PCR with immunoSEQ amplified the TCR beta CDR3 across 54 Vbeta and 13 Jbeta. TCRdb fed the immunoSEQ multiplex PCR reads into MiXCR, producing one record per CDR3 protein. The data contain 160,000 or so distinct CDR3 sequences, about 94% of them seen just once; the ten biggest clones take up about 0.19%.

The sequencing input was CD8+ T cells from PBMCs. The receptor comes from a human donor with multiple sclerosis. The chain uses TRBV20-1 and TRBJ2-3, with D possibly called TRBD1 or TRBD2 (6 bases each). CDR3 sequence: CSAREKGDSRTDTQYF. CDR3 sequence (DNA): TGCAGTGCTAGAGAAAAGGGGGACTCCCGCACAGATACGCAGTATTTT.